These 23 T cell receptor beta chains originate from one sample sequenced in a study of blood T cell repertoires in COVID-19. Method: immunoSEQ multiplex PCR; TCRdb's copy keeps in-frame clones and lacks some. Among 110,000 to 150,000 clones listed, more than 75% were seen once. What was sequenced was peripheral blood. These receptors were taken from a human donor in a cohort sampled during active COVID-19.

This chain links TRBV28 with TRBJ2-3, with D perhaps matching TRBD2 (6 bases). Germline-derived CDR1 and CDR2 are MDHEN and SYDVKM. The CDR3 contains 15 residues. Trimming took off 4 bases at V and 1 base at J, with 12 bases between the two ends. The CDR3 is CASSSWSGGTDTQYF. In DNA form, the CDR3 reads TGTGCCAGCAGTTCTTGGTCGGGGGGCACAGATACGCAGTATTTT.

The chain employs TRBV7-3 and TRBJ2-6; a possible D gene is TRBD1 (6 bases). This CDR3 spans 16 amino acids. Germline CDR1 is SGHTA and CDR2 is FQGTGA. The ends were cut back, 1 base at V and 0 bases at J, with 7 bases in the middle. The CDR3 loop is CASSLKQGSGANVLTF. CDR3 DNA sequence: TGTGCCAGCAGCTTAAAACAGGGCTCTGGGGCCAACGTCCTGACTTTC.

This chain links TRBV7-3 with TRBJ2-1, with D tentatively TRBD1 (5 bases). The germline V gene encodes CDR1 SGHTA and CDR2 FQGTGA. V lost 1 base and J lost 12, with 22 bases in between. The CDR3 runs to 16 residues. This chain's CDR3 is CASSLSALQGSFPQFF. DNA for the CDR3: TGTGCCAGCAGCTTAAGCGCTTTGCAGGGCTCCTTCCCGCAGTTCTTC. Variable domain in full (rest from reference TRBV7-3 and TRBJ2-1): GAGVSQTPSNKVTEKGKYVELRCDPISGHTALYWYRQSLGQGPEFLIYFQGTGAADDSGLPNDRFFAVRPEGSVSTLKIQRTERGDSAVYLCASSLSALQGSFPQFFGPGTRLTVL.

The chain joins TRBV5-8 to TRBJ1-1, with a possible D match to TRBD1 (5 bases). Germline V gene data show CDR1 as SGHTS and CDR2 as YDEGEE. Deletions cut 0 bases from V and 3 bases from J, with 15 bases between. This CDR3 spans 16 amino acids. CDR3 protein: CASSLGLSGVDTEAFF. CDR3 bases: TGTGCCAGCAGCTTGGGGTTGTCGGGGGTGGACACTGAAGCTTTCTTT.

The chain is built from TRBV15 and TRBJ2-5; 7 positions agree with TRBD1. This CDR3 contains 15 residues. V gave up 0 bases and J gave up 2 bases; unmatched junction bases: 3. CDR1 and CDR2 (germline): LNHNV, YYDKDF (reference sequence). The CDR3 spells CATSRDPQGQETQYF. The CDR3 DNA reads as TGTGCCACCAGCAGAGATCCACAGGGGCAAGAGACCCAGTACTTC.

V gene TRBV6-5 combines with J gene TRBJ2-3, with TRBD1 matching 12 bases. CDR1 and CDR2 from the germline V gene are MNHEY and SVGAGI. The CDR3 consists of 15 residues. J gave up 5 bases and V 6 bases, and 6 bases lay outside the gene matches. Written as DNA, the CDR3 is TGTGCCAGCAGCCCGGGACAGGGGGCTGTAGATACGCAGTATTTT. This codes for CASSPGQGAVDTQYF.

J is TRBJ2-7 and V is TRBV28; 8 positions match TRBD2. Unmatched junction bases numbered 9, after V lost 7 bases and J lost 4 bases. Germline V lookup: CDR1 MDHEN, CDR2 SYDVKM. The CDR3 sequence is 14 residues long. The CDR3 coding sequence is TGTGCCAGCATTTCGGGGGGGGCAGGGTACGAGCAGTACTTC. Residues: CASISGGAGYEQYF.

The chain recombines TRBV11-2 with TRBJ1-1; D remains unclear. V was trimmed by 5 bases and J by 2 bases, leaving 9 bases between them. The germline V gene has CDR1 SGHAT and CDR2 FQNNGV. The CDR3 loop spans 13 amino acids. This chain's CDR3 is CASSHTLNTEAFF. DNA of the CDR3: TGTGCCAGCAGCCACACATTAAACACTGAAGCTTTCTTT.

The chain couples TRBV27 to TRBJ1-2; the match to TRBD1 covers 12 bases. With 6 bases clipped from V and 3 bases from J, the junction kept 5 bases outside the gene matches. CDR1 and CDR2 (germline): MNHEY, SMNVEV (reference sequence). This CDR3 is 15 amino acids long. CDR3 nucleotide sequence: TGTGCCAGCAGGGTGGGACAGGGGGCTTACTATGGCTACACCTTC. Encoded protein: CASRVGQGAYYGYTF.

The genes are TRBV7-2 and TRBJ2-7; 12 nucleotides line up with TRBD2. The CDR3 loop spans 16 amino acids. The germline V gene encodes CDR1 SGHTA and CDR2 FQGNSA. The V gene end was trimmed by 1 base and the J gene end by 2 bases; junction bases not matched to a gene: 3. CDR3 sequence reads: CASSLDRTSGTYEQYF. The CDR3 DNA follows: TGTGCCAGCAGCTTAGACCGGACTAGCGGGACCTACGAGCAGTACTTC.

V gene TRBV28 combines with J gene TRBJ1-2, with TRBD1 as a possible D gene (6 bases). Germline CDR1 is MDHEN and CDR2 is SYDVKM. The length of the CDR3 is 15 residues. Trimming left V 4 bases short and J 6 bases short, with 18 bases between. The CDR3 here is CASSYTGPTRDGYTF. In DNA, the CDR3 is TGTGCCAGCAGTTATACAGGGCCCACCAGGGATGGCTACACCTTC.

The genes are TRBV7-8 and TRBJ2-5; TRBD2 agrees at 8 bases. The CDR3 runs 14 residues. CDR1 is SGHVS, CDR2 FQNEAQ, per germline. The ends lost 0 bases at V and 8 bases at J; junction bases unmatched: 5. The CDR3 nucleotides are TGTGCCAGCAGCTTAGCTAGCGGGGCTCTCACCCAGTACTTC. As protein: CASSLASGALTQYF.

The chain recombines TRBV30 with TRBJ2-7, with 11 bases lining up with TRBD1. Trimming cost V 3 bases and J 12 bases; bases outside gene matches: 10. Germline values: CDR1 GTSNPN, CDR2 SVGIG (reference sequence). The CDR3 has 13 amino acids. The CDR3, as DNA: TGTGCCTGGAGCCGAGGGACAGGGGGTATGTGGTACTTC. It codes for CAWSRGTGGMWYF.

Written as DNA, the CDR3 is TGTGCCACCAGCAGAGATGAGGCAGATACGCAGTATTTT. Translated: CATSRDEADTQYF. The chain links TRBV15 to TRBJ2-3; D is uncertain. V was clipped by 0 bases and J by 4 bases, with 5 bases between them. Germline V gives CDR1 LNHNV, CDR2 YYDKDF (reference sequence). The CDR3 is 13 amino acids.

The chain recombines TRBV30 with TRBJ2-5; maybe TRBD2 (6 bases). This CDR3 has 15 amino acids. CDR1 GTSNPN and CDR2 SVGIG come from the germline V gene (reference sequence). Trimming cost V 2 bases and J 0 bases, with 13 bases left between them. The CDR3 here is CAWSPSSEYQETQYF. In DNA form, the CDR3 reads TGTGCCTGGAGTCCATCTAGCGAGTACCAAGAGACCCAGTACTTC.

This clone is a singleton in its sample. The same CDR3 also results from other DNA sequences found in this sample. DNA for the CDR3: TGTGCCAGTAGTACACAGGGTAATCAGCCCCAGCATTTT. Protein: CASSTQGNQPQHF. The V and J genes are TRBV19 and TRBJ1-5, with D maybe TRBD1 (6 bases). V dropped 4 bases and J dropped 4 bases, with 8 bases sitting between them. The CDR3 is 13 residues long. In germline, CDR1 is LNHDA, CDR2 SQIVND (reference sequence).

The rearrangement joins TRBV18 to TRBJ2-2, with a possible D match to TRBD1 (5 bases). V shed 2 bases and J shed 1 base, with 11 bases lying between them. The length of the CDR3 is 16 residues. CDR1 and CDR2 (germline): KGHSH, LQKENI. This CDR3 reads CASSPFPGQNTGELFF. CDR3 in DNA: TGTGCCAGCTCACCATTCCCAGGGCAGAACACCGGGGAGCTGTTTTTT.

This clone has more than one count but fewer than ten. CDR3 DNA sequence: TGTGCCAGTAGTATAGATTTCCGCCCGAGCTCCTACAATGAGCAGTTCTTC. It is translated as CASSIDFRPSSYNEQFF. The chain combines TRBV19 with TRBJ2-1; no clear D gene. This CDR3 is 17 amino acids long. Germline loops: CDR1 LNHDA, CDR2 SQIVND (reference sequence). Trimming left V 0 bases short and J 0 bases short, with 12 bases between.

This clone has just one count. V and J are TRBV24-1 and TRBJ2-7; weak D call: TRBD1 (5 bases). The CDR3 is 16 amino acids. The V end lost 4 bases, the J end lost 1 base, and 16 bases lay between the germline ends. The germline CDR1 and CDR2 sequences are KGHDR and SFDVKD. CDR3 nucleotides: TGTGCCACCAGTGACCCAGACAGCAAGGGATCCTACGAGCAGTACTTC. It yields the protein CATSDPDSKGSYEQYF.

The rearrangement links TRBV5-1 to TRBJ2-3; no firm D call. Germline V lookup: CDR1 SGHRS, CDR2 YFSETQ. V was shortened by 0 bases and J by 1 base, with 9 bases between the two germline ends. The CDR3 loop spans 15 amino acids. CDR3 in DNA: TGCGCCAGCAGCTTGGACGGAACAGGCACAGATACGCAGTATTTT. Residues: CASSLDGTGTDTQYF.

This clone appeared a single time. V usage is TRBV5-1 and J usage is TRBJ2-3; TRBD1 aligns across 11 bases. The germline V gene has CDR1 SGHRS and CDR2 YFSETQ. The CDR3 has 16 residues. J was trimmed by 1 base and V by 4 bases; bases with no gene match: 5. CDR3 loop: CASSPGDRGGTDTQYF. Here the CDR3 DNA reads TGCGCCAGCAGCCCAGGGGACAGGGGGGGCACAGATACGCAGTATTTT.

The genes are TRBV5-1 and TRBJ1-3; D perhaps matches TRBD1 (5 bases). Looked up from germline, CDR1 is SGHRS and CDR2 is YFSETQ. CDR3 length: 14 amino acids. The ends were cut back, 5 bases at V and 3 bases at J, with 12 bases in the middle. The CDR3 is CASRPTVGGNTIYF. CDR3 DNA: TGCGCCAGCAGACCGACAGTGGGTGGAAACACCATATATTTT.

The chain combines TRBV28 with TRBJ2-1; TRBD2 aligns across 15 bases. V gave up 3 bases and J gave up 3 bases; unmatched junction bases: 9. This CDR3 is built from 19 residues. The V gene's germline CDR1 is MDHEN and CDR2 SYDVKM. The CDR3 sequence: CASSFPRTSGGAFYNEQFF. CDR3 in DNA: TGTGCCAGCAGTTTCCCCCGGACTAGCGGGGGGGCCTTCTACAATGAGCAGTTCTTC.